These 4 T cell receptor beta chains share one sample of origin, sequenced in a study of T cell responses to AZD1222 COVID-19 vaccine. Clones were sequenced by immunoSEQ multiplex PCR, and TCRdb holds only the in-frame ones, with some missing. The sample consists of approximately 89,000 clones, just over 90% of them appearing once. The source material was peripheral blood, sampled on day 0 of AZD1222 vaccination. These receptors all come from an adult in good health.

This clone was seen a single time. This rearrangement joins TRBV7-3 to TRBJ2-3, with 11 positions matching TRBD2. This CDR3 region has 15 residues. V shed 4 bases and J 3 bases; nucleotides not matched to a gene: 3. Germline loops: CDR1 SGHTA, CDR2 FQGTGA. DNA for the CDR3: TGTGCCAGCAGCTCCGTAGCGGGAGGGACAGATACGCAGTATTTT. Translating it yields CASSSVAGGTDTQYF. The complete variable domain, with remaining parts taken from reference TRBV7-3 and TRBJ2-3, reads GAGVSQTPSNKVTEKGKYVELRCDPISGHTALYWYRQSLGQGPEFLIYFQGTGAADDSGLPNDRFFAVRPEGSVSTLKIQRTERGDSAVYLCASSSVAGGTDTQYFGPGTRLTVL.

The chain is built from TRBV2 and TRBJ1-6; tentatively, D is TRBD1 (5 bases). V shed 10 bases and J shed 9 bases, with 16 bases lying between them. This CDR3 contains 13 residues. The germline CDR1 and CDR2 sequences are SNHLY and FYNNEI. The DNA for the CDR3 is TGTGCCAAACGACAGAGTGCCGGTTCACCCCTCCACTTT. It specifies CAKRQSAGSPLHF.

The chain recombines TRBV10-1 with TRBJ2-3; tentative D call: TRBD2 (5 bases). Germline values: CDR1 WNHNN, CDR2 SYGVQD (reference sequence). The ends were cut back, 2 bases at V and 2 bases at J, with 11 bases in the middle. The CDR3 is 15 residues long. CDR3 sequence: CASSESSRVTDTQYF. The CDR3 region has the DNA TGCGCCAGCAGTGAGAGTTCGAGGGTCACAGATACGCAGTATTTT.

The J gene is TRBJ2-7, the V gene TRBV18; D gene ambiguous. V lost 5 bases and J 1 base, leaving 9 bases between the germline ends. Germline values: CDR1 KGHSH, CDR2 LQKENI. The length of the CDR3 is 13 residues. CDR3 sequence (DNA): TGTGCCAGCTCATCGACACCTTCCTACGAGCAGTACTTC. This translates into CASSSTPSYEQYF. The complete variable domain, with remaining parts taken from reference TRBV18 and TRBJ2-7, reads NAGVMQNPRHLVRRRGQEARLRCSPMKGHSHVYWYRQLPEEGLKFMVYLQKENIIDESGMPKERFSAEFPKEGPSILRIQQVVRGDSAAYFCASSSTPSYEQYFGPGTRLTVT.